These T cell receptor beta chains were read from a single sample in a study of blood T cell dynamics during melanoma immunotherapy. Clones were sequenced by immunoSEQ multiplex PCR, and TCRdb holds only the in-frame ones, with some missing. The sample consists of 9,000 to 13,000 clones, 75% to 90% of them appearing once. The sequencing used blood, collected from a patient treated with checkpoint blockade. The receptors were sampled from a human donor with melanoma. Each CDR3 is given with its conserved first and last residue. D genes are given only for firm matches. Not every row has a clone size; where given, it reads once, few, many or a size class.

j_gene: TRBJ1-3; v_gene: TRBV19; d_gene: NA; abundance: NA; CDR3aa: CASSISRDAGNTIYF; CDR3nt: TGTGCCAGTAGTATAAGCAGGGATGCTGGAAACACCATATATTTT
j_gene: TRBJ2-4; v_gene: TRBV7-2; d_gene: TRBD2; abundance: NA; CDR3aa: CASSSRLAGGLKNIQYF; CDR3nt: TGTGCCAGCAGCTCTAGACTAGCGGGAGGGCTCAAAAACATTCAGTACTTC
j_gene: TRBJ1-1; v_gene: TRBV28; d_gene: TRBD1; abundance: NA; CDR3aa: CASSRPGQGIEAFF; CDR3nt: TGTGCCAGCAGTCGACCGGGACAGGGTATTGAAGCTTTCTTT
j_gene: TRBJ2-7; v_gene: TRBV7-9; d_gene: NA; abundance: NA; CDR3aa: CASSLDAALGYEQYF; CDR3nt: TGTGCCAGCAGCTTAGACGCCGCCCTAGGTTACGAGCAGTACTTC
j_gene: TRBJ2-7; v_gene: TRBV7-2; d_gene: TRBD2; abundance: NA; CDR3aa: CASSSLGLAGDEQYF; CDR3nt: TGTGCCAGCAGCTCCCTCGGACTAGCGGGAGACGAGCAGTACTTC
j_gene: TRBJ1-3; v_gene: TRBV4-1; d_gene: NA; abundance: NA; CDR3aa: CASSQGGRGRGSGNTIYF; CDR3nt: TGCGCCAGCAGCCAAGGGGGTAGAGGGAGGGGGTCTGGAAACACCATATATTTT
j_gene: TRBJ2-7; v_gene: TRBV4-1; d_gene: NA; abundance: NA; CDR3aa: CASSQAPTRGYEQYF; CDR3nt: TGCGCCAGCAGCCAAGCCCCGACCCGGGGGTACGAGCAGTACTTC
j_gene: TRBJ1-1; v_gene: TRBV7-2; d_gene: NA; abundance: NA; CDR3aa: CASSLSTPEAFF; CDR3nt: TGTGCCAGCAGCCTCTCTACTCCTGAAGCTTTCTTT
j_gene: TRBJ1-1; v_gene: TRBV28; d_gene: NA; abundance: NA; CDR3aa: CASSLPSQGAPEAFF; CDR3nt: TGTGCCAGCAGTTTACCCTCACAGGGAGCGCCTGAAGCTTTCTTT
j_gene: TRBJ2-1; v_gene: TRBV18; d_gene: NA; abundance: NA; CDR3aa: CASSPQGNEQFF; CDR3nt: TGTGCCAGCTCACCCCAGGGGAATGAGCAGTTCTTC
j_gene: TRBJ2-1; v_gene: TRBV4-3; d_gene: TRBD2; abundance: once; CDR3aa: CASSQDPGTSYVDEQFF; CDR3nt: TGCGCCAGCAGCCAAGATCCCGGGACTAGCTATGTCGATGAGCAGTTCTTC
j_gene: TRBJ2-7; v_gene: TRBV9; d_gene: TRBD1; abundance: NA; CDR3aa: CASSRGQGDEQYF; CDR3nt: TGTGCCAGCAGCCGGGGACAGGGAGATGAGCAGTACTTC
j_gene: TRBJ1-2; v_gene: TRBV28; d_gene: NA; abundance: NA; CDR3aa: CASSLEPPYGYTF; CDR3nt: TGTGCCAGCAGTTTAGAGCCCCCCTATGGCTACACCTTC
j_gene: TRBJ1-1; v_gene: TRBV7-2; d_gene: NA; abundance: NA; CDR3aa: CASSLVRTEIIF; CDR3nt: TGTGCCAGCAGCTTAGTGAGGACAGAAATTATCTTT
j_gene: TRBJ2-4; v_gene: TRBV5-6; d_gene: NA; abundance: NA; CDR3aa: CASSLRGLGNIQYF; CDR3nt: TGTGCCAGCAGCTTGCGGGGGCTTGGGAACATTCAGTACTTC
j_gene: TRBJ2-1; v_gene: TRBV7-2; d_gene: NA; abundance: NA; CDR3aa: CASSLARDLTYNEQFF; CDR3nt: TGTGCCAGCAGCTTAGCGCGAGATCTCACCTACAATGAGCAGTTCTTC
j_gene: TRBJ1-6; v_gene: TRBV25-1; d_gene: NA; abundance: NA; CDR3aa: CASSEGDYSNSPLHF; CDR3nt: TGTGCCAGCAGTGAAGGGGATTATTCCAATTCACCCCTCCACTTT
j_gene: TRBJ1-2; v_gene: TRBV6-1; d_gene: TRBD1; abundance: NA; CDR3aa: CASALGGQGAYGYTF; CDR3nt: TGTGCCAGCGCACTAGGGGGACAGGGGGCGTATGGCTACACCTTC
j_gene: TRBJ1-5; v_gene: TRBV6-1; d_gene: NA; abundance: NA; CDR3aa: CASGRGAGNNQPQHF; CDR3nt: TGTGCCAGCGGGCGGGGGGCCGGTAACAATCAGCCCCAGCATTTT
j_gene: TRBJ2-1; v_gene: TRBV11-3; d_gene: TRBD2; abundance: once; CDR3aa: CASSPGTSGLRSYNEQFF; CDR3nt: TGTGCCAGCAGCCCAGGGACTAGCGGGTTGAGATCCTACAATGAGCAGTTCTTC
j_gene: TRBJ2-3; v_gene: TRBV30; d_gene: NA; abundance: NA; CDR3aa: CAWSAGHTDTQYF; CDR3nt: TGTGCCTGGAGCGCGGGACACACAGATACGCAGTATTTT
j_gene: TRBJ2-4; v_gene: TRBV28; d_gene: NA; abundance: NA; CDR3aa: CASSSSSQGLRNIQYF; CDR3nt: TGTGCCAGCAGCTCCTCGTCGCAGGGGTTGAGGAACATTCAGTACTTC
j_gene: TRBJ2-1; v_gene: TRBV6-5; d_gene: NA; abundance: NA; CDR3aa: CASSYSGQEQFF; CDR3nt: TGTGCCAGCAGTTACTCAGGACAGGAGCAGTTCTTC
j_gene: TRBJ1-1; v_gene: TRBV2; d_gene: NA; abundance: NA; CDR3aa: CASSRDQNTEAFF; CDR3nt: TGTGCCAGCAGCCGGGACCAGAACACTGAAGCTTTCTTT
j_gene: TRBJ1-1; v_gene: TRBV7-9; d_gene: NA; abundance: NA; CDR3aa: CASSWGQNTEAFF; CDR3nt: TGTGCCAGCAGCTGGGGACAGAACACTGAAGCTTTCTTT
j_gene: TRBJ2-2; v_gene: TRBV7-2; d_gene: NA; abundance: NA; CDR3aa: CASSPWAGQTNTGELFF; CDR3nt: TGTGCCAGCAGCCCCTGGGCGGGACAGACGAACACCGGGGAGCTGTTTTTT
j_gene: TRBJ1-4; v_gene: TRBV28; d_gene: NA; abundance: NA; CDR3aa: CASSINEKLFF; CDR3nt: TGTGCCAGCAGTATTAATGAAAAACTGTTTTTT
j_gene: TRBJ1-2; v_gene: TRBV28; d_gene: NA; abundance: NA; CDR3aa: CASSFNMNYGYTF; CDR3nt: TGTGCCAGCAGTTTCAACATGAACTATGGCTACACCTTC
j_gene: TRBJ1-2; v_gene: TRBV28; d_gene: NA; abundance: NA; CDR3aa: CASSLSSVRLNGYTF; CDR3nt: TGTGCCAGCAGTTTATCGTCGGTCAGGCTCAATGGCTACACCTTC
j_gene: TRBJ2-5; v_gene: TRBV28; d_gene: TRBD2; abundance: NA; CDR3aa: CASSSPSGTETQYF; CDR3nt: TGTGCCAGCAGTTCCCCTAGCGGGACCGAGACCCAGTACTTC
j_gene: TRBJ1-2; v_gene: TRBV19; d_gene: TRBD1; abundance: NA; CDR3aa: CASRTGGMGYGYTF; CDR3nt: TGTGCCAGTAGAACAGGGGGCATGGGCTATGGCTACACCTTC
j_gene: TRBJ2-3; v_gene: TRBV11-3; d_gene: TRBD2; abundance: NA; CDR3aa: CASSTSGSFNTQYF; CDR3nt: TGTGCCAGCAGCACTAGCGGGAGTTTTAATACGCAGTATTTT
j_gene: TRBJ1-1; v_gene: TRBV30; d_gene: NA; abundance: NA; CDR3aa: CAWRTAIYTEAFF; CDR3nt: TGTGCCTGGAGGACAGCGATTTACACTGAAGCTTTCTTT
j_gene: TRBJ2-3; v_gene: TRBV5-6; d_gene: NA; abundance: NA; CDR3aa: CASSFADTQYF; CDR3nt: TGTGCCAGCAGCTTTGCAGATACGCAGTATTTT
j_gene: TRBJ2-5; v_gene: TRBV7-3; d_gene: NA; abundance: NA; CDR3aa: CASSFRPAETQYF; CDR3nt: TGTGCCAGCAGCTTCCGACCCGCCGAGACCCAGTACTTC
j_gene: TRBJ2-7; v_gene: TRBV2; d_gene: TRBD1; abundance: NA; CDR3aa: CASTLQGAEQYF; CDR3nt: TGTGCCAGCACCTTACAGGGGGCAGAGCAGTACTTC
j_gene: TRBJ1-1; v_gene: TRBV28; d_gene: NA; abundance: NA; CDR3aa: CASQILNTEAFF; CDR3nt: TGTGCCAGCCAAATTTTGAACACTGAAGCTTTCTTT
j_gene: TRBJ1-1; v_gene: TRBV5-4; d_gene: TRBD1; abundance: few; CDR3aa: CASSLGTGISNTEAFF; CDR3nt: TGTGCCAGCAGCTTGGGGACAGGGATCTCGAACACTGAAGCTTTCTTT
j_gene: TRBJ2-7; v_gene: TRBV18; d_gene: NA; abundance: NA; CDR3aa: CASSPTQDLPEGQYF; CDR3nt: TGTGCCAGCTCACCTACGCAGGACCTCCCTGAGGGGCAGTACTTC
j_gene: TRBJ2-3; v_gene: TRBV7-9; d_gene: NA; abundance: NA; CDR3aa: CASSSSIRAGAADTQYF; CDR3nt: TGTGCCAGCAGCTCCTCAATTCGGGCAGGGGCGGCAGATACGCAGTATTTT
j_gene: TRBJ2-7; v_gene: TRBV4-1; d_gene: TRBD1; abundance: NA; CDR3aa: CASSPRDRVGEQYF; CDR3nt: TGCGCCAGCAGCCCCCGGGACAGGGTCGGCGAGCAGTACTTC
j_gene: TRBJ2-5; v_gene: TRBV10-3; d_gene: TRBD1; abundance: NA; CDR3aa: CAISSGTAYQETQYF; CDR3nt: TGTGCCATCAGCTCCGGGACAGCCTACCAAGAGACCCAGTACTTC
j_gene: TRBJ2-1; v_gene: TRBV6-5; d_gene: TRBD1; abundance: once; CDR3aa: CASSFDRGEPNEQFF; CDR3nt: TGTGCCAGCAGTTTCGACAGGGGCGAACCCAATGAGCAGTTCTTC
j_gene: TRBJ2-2; v_gene: TRBV30; d_gene: NA; abundance: NA; CDR3aa: CAWSIPGTNTGELFF; CDR3nt: TGTGCCTGGAGTATTCCTGGGACGAACACCGGGGAGCTGTTTTTT
j_gene: TRBJ2-1; v_gene: TRBV6-4; d_gene: NA; abundance: NA; CDR3aa: CASSAELHNEQFF; CDR3nt: TGTGCCAGCAGTGCCGAGCTTCACAATGAGCAGTTCTTC
j_gene: TRBJ2-3; v_gene: TRBV27; d_gene: TRBD2; abundance: NA; CDR3aa: CASTRGAGGPGDTQYF; CDR3nt: TGTGCCAGCACAAGGGGAGCGGGAGGGCCGGGAGATACGCAGTATTTT
j_gene: TRBJ2-1; v_gene: TRBV19; d_gene: NA; abundance: NA; CDR3aa: CASSIGRENEQFF; CDR3nt: TGTGCCAGTAGTATAGGCAGGGAAAATGAGCAGTTCTTC
j_gene: TRBJ2-2; v_gene: TRBV5-6; d_gene: NA; abundance: NA; CDR3aa: CASRIASGELFF; CDR3nt: TGTGCCAGCAGAATAGCATCCGGGGAGCTGTTTTTT
j_gene: TRBJ2-7; v_gene: TRBV28; d_gene: TRBD2; abundance: NA; CDR3aa: CASSPGGLAGVRIPYEQYF; CDR3nt: TGTGCCAGCAGTCCAGGAGGACTAGCGGGAGTGAGGATTCCCTACGAGCAGTACTTC
j_gene: TRBJ2-2; v_gene: TRBV15; d_gene: NA; abundance: NA; CDR3aa: CATSRDRGGELFF; CDR3nt: TGTGCCACCAGCAGAGATCGAGGCGGGGAGCTGTTTTTT
j_gene: TRBJ1-5; v_gene: TRBV11-2; d_gene: NA; abundance: NA; CDR3aa: CASSLAGSNQPQHF; CDR3nt: TGTGCCAGCAGCTTAGCGGGTAGCAATCAGCCCCAGCATTTT
j_gene: TRBJ2-3; v_gene: TRBV6-5; d_gene: NA; abundance: NA; CDR3aa: CASSQGHSTDTQYF; CDR3nt: TGTGCCAGCAGTCAGGGACATAGCACAGATACGCAGTATTTT